The 7 T cell receptor beta chains listed next were all sequenced from one sample in a study of blood T cell repertoires in COVID-19. Data came from immunoSEQ multiplex PCR; TCRdb stores just in-frame clones and leaves some out. The table lists about 180,000 clones, 89% of them singletons. Sequencing was performed on PBMCs or T cells enriched from blood (not recorded which). The source is a middle-aged woman with acute COVID-19.

The chain combines TRBV29-1 with TRBJ1-1; D remains unclear. This CDR3 has 12 residues. In germline, CDR1 is SQVTM, CDR2 ANQGSEA. V dropped 7 bases and J dropped 4 bases, with 13 bases sitting between them. The CDR3 bases are TGCAGCGACGTGTCCCTGGCCACTGAAGCTTTCTTT. It is translated as CSDVSLATEAFF.

The rearrangement links TRBV28 to TRBJ1-2, with TRBD1 identical over 9 bases. V shed 4 bases and J 2 bases; nucleotides not matched to a gene: 2. CDR3 length equals 14 residues. The germline gives CDR1 MDHEN, CDR2 SYDVKM. Here the CDR3 DNA reads TGTGCCAGCAGTTATGGACAGGGGAACTATGGCTACACCTTC. Translation: CASSYGQGNYGYTF.

CDR3 sequence reads: CASSQTANQPQHF. In DNA form, the CDR3 reads TGTGCCAGCAGCCAAACAGCAAATCAGCCCCAGCATTTT. The chain employs TRBV5-5 and TRBJ1-5; D unclear. V was pared by 4 bases and J by 4 bases, with 9 bases between. Germline V gives CDR1 SGHKS, CDR2 YYEKEE (reference sequence). CDR3 size: 13 residues.

The V gene is TRBV6-6, the J gene TRBJ1-2, with D perhaps TRBD1 (6 bases). In germline, CDR1 is MNHNY, CDR2 SVGAGI (reference sequence). The germline V and J ends were trimmed by 4 bases and 2 bases, with 11 bases remaining between them. The CDR3 is made up of 14 amino acids. This CDR3 reads CASSSYRENYGYTF. In DNA form, the CDR3 reads TGTGCCAGCAGTTCATACAGGGAAAACTATGGCTACACCTTC.

The chain uses TRBV5-4 and TRBJ2-1, with 7 positions matching TRBD2. This CDR3 has 13 residues. Germline CDR1 reads SGHNT; CDR2 reads YYREEE (reference sequence). V lost 1 base to trimming and J lost 10 bases; unmatched junction nucleotides: 5. The CDR3 loop is CASSLLREGEQFF. In nucleotides, the CDR3 is TGTGCCAGCAGCTTGTTAAGGGAGGGAGAGCAGTTCTTC.

J is TRBJ2-3 and V is TRBV18; 8 positions agree with TRBD2. After removal of 4 bases from V and 3 bases from J, the junction contained 15 bases not matched to a gene. The CDR3 has 18 amino acids. Germline V gene sequence: CDR1 KGHSH, CDR2 LQKENI. CDR3 sequence: CASSLLNSGTRKTDTQYF. DNA for the CDR3: TGTGCCAGCTCACTACTTAACAGCGGGACTAGAAAGACAGATACGCAGTATTTT.

The rearrangement joins TRBV19 to TRBJ2-5, with a possible D match to TRBD1 (6 bases). V gave up 2 bases and J gave up 4 bases, with 14 bases separating them. The CDR3 spans 15 residues. The germline CDR1 and CDR2 sequences are LNHDA and SQIVND (reference sequence). CDR3 coding DNA: TGTGCCAGTAGTATACAGGGGAAAGGCGGAGAGACCCAGTACTTC. Translating gives CASSIQGKGGETQYF.